This entry lists 9 T cell receptor beta chains sequenced from one sample in a study of vaccination and CD4 T cells after COVID-19. No cognate antigen is known for these TCRs. Time point here: late sampling 161 to 241 days after vaccination in a few convalescent patients. Noted treatment: approximately 9-day PBMC culture with coronavirus spike peptide pools or control peptides (ViraFEST assay). Scientists ran DNA taken from cultured CD4+ T cells through the Oncomine TCR Beta short-read assay for sequencing. MiXCR, applied by TCRdb to the PCR reads, yields one record per CDR3 protein. The sample consists of more than 15,000 distinct CDR3 sequences, roughly half of them appearing once. This specimen was CD4+ T cells from blood, cultured in vitro, taken about 7 months after SARS-CoV-2 vaccination. The receptors derive from a human donor who had recovered from COVID-19.

The genes are TRBV6-1 and TRBJ1-1; 10 bases are shared with TRBD1. The CDR3 spans 12 residues. V shed 7 bases and J 12 bases; nucleotides not matched to a gene: 8. From germline, CDR1 is MNHNS and CDR2 SASEGT. The CDR3 here is CASKDRGLGTFF. The CDR3 nucleotides are TGTGCCAGCAAAGACAGGGGGCTTGGAACTTTCTTT.

This clonotype appeared a single time. The chain employs TRBV2 and TRBJ2-7; the match to TRBD1 covers 7 bases. The CDR3 spans 13 residues. The J segment lost 3 bases and the V segment lost 8 bases, leaving 7 bases of the junction unmatched. Germline V gene lookup returns CDR1 SNHLY and CDR2 FYNNEI. Here the CDR3 reads CASSGQSRYEQYF. The CDR3 bases are TGTGCCAGCTCGGGACAGTCCCGCTACGAGCAGTACTTC.

The chain is built from TRBV20-1 and TRBJ2-7; the match to TRBD2 covers 9 bases. CDR3 length equals 14 residues. Germline loops: CDR1 DFQATT, CDR2 SNEGSKA (reference sequence). V lost 4 bases to trimming and J lost 0 bases; unmatched junction nucleotides: 4. This CDR3 is CSAKAGGRSYEQYF. CDR3 in DNA: TGCAGTGCTAAAGCGGGGGGCCGCTCCTACGAGCAGTACTTC.

V usage is TRBV20-1 and J usage is TRBJ2-3; D gene unclear. The CDR3 has 11 residues. Per germline, CDR1 DFQATT and CDR2 SNEGSKA (reference sequence). V lost 7 bases and J lost 5, with 10 bases in between. As DNA, the CDR3 is TGCAGTGTAATCGGTCTAGATACGCAGTATTTT. Its translation is CSVIGLDTQYF.

V is TRBV7-9 and J is TRBJ1-2; D remains ambiguous. CDR1 is SEHNR, CDR2 FQNEAQ, per germline (reference sequence). The CDR3 has 14 residues. Between the trimmed V and J ends, which lost 5 bases and 4 bases, there was a span of 14 bases. The CDR3 region is CASSLLHGIYGYTF. As DNA, the CDR3 is TGTGCCAGCAGCCTTCTGCACGGCATCTATGGCTACACCTTC.

The chain is built from TRBV6-1 and TRBJ1-5, with D possibly being TRBD1 (5 bases). The V and J ends lost 8 bases and 0 bases respectively, with 14 bases between them. The V gene's germline CDR1 is MNHNS and CDR2 SASEGT. The CDR3 has 15 amino acids. CDR3 bases: TGTGCCAGCCGCGTGGGGCGGTTTAGCAATCAGCCCCAGCATTTT. This codes for CASRVGRFSNQPQHF.

V is TRBV6-6 and J is TRBJ1-2; 8 bases fit TRBD1. With 6 bases clipped from V and 4 bases from J, the junction kept 4 bases outside the gene matches. This CDR3 region has 13 residues. Germline V gives CDR1 MNHNY, CDR2 SVGAGI (reference sequence). Here the CDR3 DNA reads TGTGCCAGCAGATCGACAGGGGTCTATGGCTACACCTTC. Translation gives CASRSTGVYGYTF.

This clonotype was seen just once. The chain uses TRBV5-4 and TRBJ2-5; perhaps TRBD2 as D (6 bases). The CDR3 consists of 16 residues. V was shortened by 2 bases and J by 2 bases, with 16 bases between the two germline ends. Germline-derived CDR1 and CDR2 are SGHNT and YYREEE (reference sequence). The CDR3 region has the DNA TGTGCCAGCAGCTTTCCGGGACGGGACTGGCAAGAGACCCAGTACTTC. The encoded protein is CASSFPGRDWQETQYF.

The chain employs TRBV4-3 and TRBJ2-5, with 12 bases lining up with TRBD1. V lost 4 bases, J lost 4 bases, and 4 bases stayed unmatched. CDR1 LGHNA and CDR2 YSLEER come from the germline V gene. This CDR3 has 15 residues. The CDR3 nucleotides are TGCGCCAGCAGCCGGGGACAGGGGGCGGCAGAGACCCAGTACTTC. It translates to CASSRGQGAAETQYF.